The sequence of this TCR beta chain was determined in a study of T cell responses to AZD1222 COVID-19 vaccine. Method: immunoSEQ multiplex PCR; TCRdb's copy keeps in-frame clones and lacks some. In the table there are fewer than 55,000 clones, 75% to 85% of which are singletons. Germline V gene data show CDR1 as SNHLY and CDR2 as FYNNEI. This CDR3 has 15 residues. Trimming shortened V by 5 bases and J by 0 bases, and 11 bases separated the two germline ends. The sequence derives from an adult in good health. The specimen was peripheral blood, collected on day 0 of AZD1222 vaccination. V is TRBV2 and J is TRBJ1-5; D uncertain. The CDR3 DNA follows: TGTGCCAGCAGTTTACTACAGAGTAGCAATCAGCCCCAGCATTTT. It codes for CASSLLQSSNQPQHF.